This TCR beta chain was recorded in a study of shared clonotypes between healthy human individuals. In germline, CDR1 is SGHVS, CDR2 FNYEAQ. The length of the CDR3 is 12 residues. The germline V and J ends were trimmed by 7 bases and 11 bases, with 16 bases remaining between them. Cells designated naive CD8 were CD45RO-negative and were positively selected for CCR7, with terminally differentiated effector memory CD45RA+ cells excluded. Replicate sorted-subset PCRs were loaded with about 0.2 ug DNA, 30,000 to 35,000 T cell genomes. Clones were sequenced by immunoSEQ multiplex PCR, and TCRdb holds only the in-frame ones, with some missing. The sample records under 850,000 clones, almost 95% being singletons.

The receptor's source is a man aged 30-40 years in good health. Sequenced: naive CD8+ T cells sorted from blood. J is TRBJ2-3 and V is TRBV7-6; D is unresolved. CDR3 coding DNA: TGTGCCAGCACAGATACACTTACCGGGCAGTATTTT. Protein sequence: CASTDTLTGQYF.